The 8 T cell receptor beta chains in this list originate from one sample, sequenced in a study of blood T cell repertoires in COVID-19. Profiled with immunoSEQ multiplex PCR; TCRdb holds only in-frame clones, not every one. The data contain hundreds of thousands of clones, less than 90% of them seen just once; the ten biggest clones take up around 14%. Sequencing was carried out using peripheral blood. The receptors derive from a woman aged 70-85 years with COVID-19, enrolled during active disease.

This sequence joins TRBV11-2 and TRBJ2-1, with a weak D call TRBD1 (7 bases). CDR1 and CDR2 (germline): SGHAT, FQNNGV. V gave up 6 bases and J gave up 14 bases, with 20 bases separating them. This CDR3 spans 13 amino acids. The CDR3 here is CASSGTDLRGEFF. CDR3 nucleotides: TGTGCCAGCAGTGGGACAGATCTTCGCGGGGAGTTCTTC.

The chain is built from TRBV4-2 and TRBJ1-1; 8 positions agree with TRBD1. Germline lookup yields CDR1 LGHNA and CDR2 YNFKEQ. The CDR3 has 17 residues. Trimming removed 1 base from V and 1 base from J; junction bases left unmatched: 8. For the CDR3, the DNA is TGTGCCAGCAGCCAAGGCCCCCAGGGGGCCCCGAACACTGAAGCTTTCTTT. It codes for CASSQGPQGAPNTEAFF.

The chain has TRBV19 and TRBJ1-1; D unresolved. Looked up from germline, CDR1 is LNHDA and CDR2 is SQIVND (reference sequence). The CDR3 is 15 amino acids. Trimming left V 2 bases short and J 0 bases short, with 10 bases between. The CDR3 loop reads CASSIREGLNTEAFF. The CDR3 DNA reads TGTGCCAGTAGTATACGCGAGGGCCTGAACACTGAAGCTTTCTTT.

The chain couples TRBV19 to TRBJ2-7; TRBD1 matches 8 bases. Unmatched junction bases numbered 5, after V lost 6 bases and J lost 4 bases. CDR3 length: 13 residues. Looked up from germline, CDR1 is LNHDA and CDR2 is SQIVND (reference sequence). The CDR3 protein is CASRRGQGYEQYF. The CDR3 DNA reads as TGTGCCAGTAGACGTGGACAGGGTTACGAGCAGTACTTC.

This rearrangement joins TRBV4-1 to TRBJ2-2; possible D gene TRBD2, 5 bases. There are 16 residues in the CDR3. Per the germline V gene, CDR1 is MGHRA and CDR2 is YSYEKL. V lost 1 base to trimming and J lost 4 bases, with 13 bases between them. CDR3 residues: CASSQGPGSGTGELFF. In DNA form, the CDR3 reads TGCGCCAGCAGCCAAGGTCCGGGGTCGGGCACCGGGGAGCTGTTTTTT.

This clone has a single count. The J gene is TRBJ1-4, the V gene TRBV24-1, with unresolved D. Trimming shortened V by 4 bases and J by 4 bases, and 12 bases separated the two germline ends. The CDR3 runs to 15 residues. CDR1 KGHDR and CDR2 SFDVKD come from the germline V gene. The CDR3 sequence: CATSDPTLGNEKLFF. The CDR3, as DNA: TGTGCCACCAGTGACCCGACTCTGGGTAATGAAAAACTGTTTTTT.

This chain uses TRBV27 with TRBJ1-5; possibly TRBD1 for D (6 bases). Per the germline V gene, CDR1 is MNHEY and CDR2 is SMNVEV (reference sequence). V lost 6 bases, J lost 0 bases, and 36 bases lay in between. The CDR3 length is 23 residues. CDR3 loop: CASSLSVYPPLSGQDYSNQPQHF. CDR3 nucleotide sequence: TGTGCCAGCAGCCTTAGCGTTTATCCCCCCTTATCGGGACAAGACTATAGCAATCAGCCCCAGCATTTT.

The chain carries TRBV27 and TRBJ2-3, with 8 bases fitting TRBD2. V gave up 2 bases and J gave up 3 bases; unmatched junction bases: 4. The germline gives CDR1 MNHEY, CDR2 SMNVEV (reference sequence). CDR3 length equals 15 residues. CDR3 amino acids: CASSLRSGGTDTQYF. Here the CDR3 DNA reads TGTGCCAGCAGTTTAAGGAGCGGGGGAACAGATACGCAGTATTTT.